Presented here are 18 T cell receptor beta chains from one specimen sequenced in a study of cytomegalovirus exposure and HLA in healthy donors. Some clones are missing from TCRdb's copy, which holds only in-frame ones; the method was immunoSEQ multiplex PCR. Among tens of thousands of clones listed, approximately 86% were seen once. The specimen sequenced was PBMCs. These receptors all stem from a man aged 30-40 years in good health and CMV-seronegative.

This clone was detected only a few times. The junction departs from the called germline gene at one end, perhaps through a read error. This chain links TRBV18 with TRBJ1-3; a possible D gene is TRBD1 (6 bases). CDR1 and CDR2 (germline): KGHSH, LQKENI. The CDR3 spans 15 residues. The CDR3 here is CASSPKRGTMDGGDF. The CDR3 DNA follows: TGTGCCAGCTCCCCAAAGAGGGGGACGATGGACGGCGGAGATTTT.

The chain carries TRBV7-9 and TRBJ2-1; 12 nucleotides agree with TRBD2. V shed 5 bases, J shed 6 bases, and the junction held 17 bases outside the gene matches. From germline, CDR1 is SEHNR and CDR2 FQNEAQ (reference sequence). The CDR3 runs to 19 residues. CDR3 in amino acids: CASSPQGLAGTRDLNEQFF. CDR3 in DNA: TGTGCCAGCAGCCCCCAAGGACTAGCGGGGACCCGCGATCTCAATGAGCAGTTCTTC.

The chain links TRBV7-2 to TRBJ2-1; D is perhaps TRBD2 (6 bases). CDR3 length equals 15 residues. Germline CDR1 is SGHTA and CDR2 is FQGNSA. V was trimmed by 4 bases and J by 8 bases, leaving 18 bases between them. CDR3 amino acids: CASSSQVAVVHEQFF. The CDR3 coding sequence is TGTGCCAGCAGCTCGCAGGTAGCGGTAGTTCATGAGCAGTTCTTC.

V and J are TRBV4-3 and TRBJ1-1; D remains ambiguous. The V and J ends lost 5 bases and 1 base respectively, with 11 bases between them. The CDR3 totals 14 residues. CDR1 is LGHNA, CDR2 YSLEER, per germline. This chain's CDR3 is CASSGQFANTEAFF. CDR3 DNA: TGCGCCAGCAGCGGCCAGTTCGCGAACACTGAAGCTTTCTTT.

The chain links TRBV28 to TRBJ1-1; TRBD1 is a possible D gene (5 bases). The CDR3 extends over 14 amino acids. CDR1 is MDHEN and CDR2 is SYDVKM in the germline V gene. Trimming cost V 5 bases and J 7 bases, with 17 bases left between them. As DNA, the CDR3 is TGTGCCAGCAGTACCCCGGCAGGGAGGAGTGAAGCTTTCTTT. Amino acid sequence: CASSTPAGRSEAFF.

The sample holds one count of this clone. V gene TRBV6-1 combines with J gene TRBJ1-1; possible D gene TRBD1, 6 bases. The CDR3 runs 13 residues. Trimming took off 7 bases at V and 11 bases at J, with 20 bases between the two ends. The germline CDR1 and CDR2 sequences are MNHNS and SASEGT. This CDR3 is CASTVGRSRGAFF. Written as DNA, the CDR3 is TGTGCCAGCACCGTCGGCAGGTCGAGGGGGGCTTTCTTT.

The rearrangement links TRBV4-1 to TRBJ1-5; possible D gene TRBD1, 6 bases. Germline assignment: CDR1 MGHRA and CDR2 YSYEKL. Trimming removed 4 bases at V and 3 bases at J, with 10 bases between. The CDR3 spans 14 residues. The CDR3: CASSRRTDNQPQHF. The DNA for the CDR3 is TGCGCCAGCAGCCGTCGGACAGACAATCAGCCCCAGCATTTT.

The chain combines TRBV19 with TRBJ2-5; the match to TRBD2 covers 11 bases. V lost 2 bases and J lost 5; bases outside the gene matches: 4. The CDR3 consists of 15 residues. CDR1 and CDR2 from the germline V gene are LNHDA and SQIVND (reference sequence). Here the CDR3 reads CASSILAGGGETQYF. The CDR3, as DNA: TGTGCCAGTAGTATACTAGCGGGGGGCGGTGAGACCCAGTACTTC.

This clone was detected only once. The chain employs TRBV7-9 and TRBJ1-1; D call uncertain. CDR1 and CDR2 from the germline V gene are SEHNR and FQNEAQ (reference sequence). This CDR3 comprises 14 residues. The V gene lost 1 base and the J gene lost 5 bases, with 11 bases spanning the gap. CDR3: CASSLEFTKTEAFF. In DNA form, the CDR3 reads TGTGCCAGCAGCTTAGAGTTTACTAAGACTGAAGCTTTCTTT. Full variable domain (outside the CDR3, taken from reference TRBV7-9 and TRBJ1-1): DTGVSQNPRHKITKRGQNVTFRCDPISEHNRLYWYRQTLGQGPEFLTYFQNEAQLEKSRLLSDRFSAERPKGSFSTLEIQRTEQGDSAMYLCASSLEFTKTEAFFGQGTRLTVV.

The chain has TRBV7-2 and TRBJ2-1; TRBD2 agrees at 9 bases. This CDR3 contains 17 residues. Germline V CDR1 and CDR2: SGHTA, FQGNSA. J was trimmed by 9 bases and V by 3 bases; bases with no gene match: 15. The CDR3 DNA reads as TGTGCCAGCAGCTTCCACCATTCGATGGCGGGAGGGTCTGAGCAGTTCTTC. This sequence encodes CASSFHHSMAGGSEQFF.

The J gene is TRBJ1-3, the V gene TRBV27, with 11 nucleotides matching TRBD1. Germline values: CDR1 MNHEY, CDR2 SMNVEV (reference sequence). Trimming took 4 bases from V and 3 from J; bases not matched to a gene: 5. The length of the CDR3 is 16 residues. In DNA form, the CDR3 reads TGTGCCAGCAGTTCAGGACAGGGGGCGTATGGAAACACCATATATTTT. Protein sequence: CASSSGQGAYGNTIYF.

V gene TRBV7-2 combines with J gene TRBJ1-2; 9 bases match TRBD1. The length of the CDR3 is 13 residues. V gave up 3 bases and J gave up 13 bases; unmatched junction bases: 9. CDR1 and CDR2 (germline): SGHTA, FQGNSA. The CDR3 region is CASSFNRGLSSTF. In nucleotides, the CDR3 is TGTGCCAGCAGCTTCAACAGGGGGCTCAGTTCCACCTTC.

V is TRBV11-2 and J is TRBJ2-1; 10 bases fit TRBD2. Germline CDR1 reads SGHAT; CDR2 reads FQNNGV. The V gene end was trimmed by 3 bases and the J gene end by 10 bases; junction bases not matched to a gene: 6. The CDR3 runs to 14 residues. CDR3 bases: TGTGCCAGCAGCTTGCAGCGGGAGGGCCGCGAGCAGTTCTTC. Translated: CASSLQREGREQFF.

V usage is TRBV5-1 and J usage is TRBJ2-7; 7 bases are shared with TRBD1. Germline V CDR1 and CDR2: SGHRS, YFSETQ. The CDR3 contains 14 residues. V lost 0 bases and J lost 4; bases outside the gene matches: 4. CDR3: CASSLEQGWYEQYF. CDR3 nucleotide sequence: TGCGCCAGCAGCTTGGAACAGGGGTGGTACGAGCAGTACTTC.

The V and J genes are TRBV4-3 and TRBJ2-5, with D possibly being TRBD1 (6 bases). Trimming cost V 1 base and J 5 bases, with 29 bases left between them. Germline CDR1 reads LGHNA; CDR2 reads YSLEER. The CDR3 sequence is 20 residues long. CDR3 in DNA: TGCGCCAGCAGCCAAGCTACGGGACATCTCATCCCAAAATCCGGGGAGACCCAGTACTTC. It codes for CASSQATGHLIPKSGETQYF.

The chain couples TRBV7-9 to TRBJ1-1, with D hard to call. Germline values: CDR1 SEHNR, CDR2 FQNEAQ (reference sequence). This CDR3 comprises 13 residues. Trimming pared 5 bases from V and 10 bases from J, leaving 17 bases between. The CDR3 region has the DNA TGTGCCAGCAGCCCTTCGTTTTCGCGGAGAGCTTTCTTT. Its translation: CASSPSFSRRAFF.

The rearrangement links TRBV5-6 to TRBJ2-1; tentative D call: TRBD1 (6 bases). Germline-derived CDR1 and CDR2 are SGHDT and YYEEEE. The CDR3 has 12 amino acids. Trimming took off 4 bases at V and 10 bases at J, with 12 bases between the two ends. The CDR3 DNA sequence: TGTGCCAGCAGCGCTACAGGGTACGAGCAGTTCTTC. Protein sequence: CASSATGYEQFF.

The chain combines TRBV7-2 with TRBJ1-1; no reliable D call. CDR1 SGHTA and CDR2 FQGNSA come from the germline V gene. There are 15 residues in the CDR3. V was clipped by 1 base and J by 4 bases, with 13 bases between them. The CDR3 spells CASSLVRGVGTEAFF. CDR3 nucleotide sequence: TGTGCCAGCAGCTTAGTTCGGGGAGTAGGCACTGAAGCTTTCTTT.